This TCR beta chain was sequenced in a study of identical twins. V shed 3 bases and J shed 0 bases, with 33 bases lying between them. The CDR3 has 23 residues. Germline CDR1 and CDR2: MDHEN and SYDVKM. A universal primer site was incorporated via template switching, and the cDNA contained unique molecular identifiers. TCRdb fed the 5' RACE reads into MiXCR, producing one record per CDR3 protein. This sample has about 240,000 distinct CDR3 sequences, with 7% to 8.5% found just once. This clonotype was detected many times. These sequences were also reported in another study, on yellow fever vaccine responses in identical twins.

The V call is TRBV28, the J call TRBJ2-1, with D perhaps being TRBD1 or TRBD2 (7 bases each). The sample consisted of CD8+ T cells sorted from blood. The sequence was obtained from a woman younger than 35 in good health. The CDR3 DNA sequence: TGTGCCAGCAGTTTCGGCCGCGCCACCGGACAGGTATTAGCGGGTAGCTCCTACAATGAGCAGTTCTTC. It yields the protein CASSFGRATGQVLAGSSYNEQFF.